The 4 T cell receptor beta chains presented below share a single source sample, sequenced in a study of blood T cell repertoires in COVID-19. The data were produced by immunoSEQ multiplex PCR, yet TCRdb's version contains in-frame clones alone and is incomplete. The sample holds some 230,000 clones; about 88% are singletons and the top ten take roughly 10%. The sample taken for sequencing was peripheral blood. Receptor source: a woman aged 45-60 years with COVID-19, enrolled during active disease.

The J gene is TRBJ2-2, the V gene TRBV6-5; D gene ambiguous. V lost 0 bases, J lost 0 bases, and 5 bases lay in between. The CDR3 has 15 residues. CDR1 is MNHEY and CDR2 is SVGAGI in the germline V gene. The CDR3 protein is CASSYSTANTGELFF. CDR3 sequence (DNA): TGTGCCAGCAGTTACTCAACAGCGAACACCGGGGAGCTGTTTTTT.

This rearrangement joins TRBV28 to TRBJ1-1, with 8 bases lining up with TRBD1. V lost 5 bases and J lost 7; bases outside the gene matches: 9. The CDR3 has 14 residues. Germline V gives CDR1 MDHEN, CDR2 SYDVKM. The CDR3 reads CASSLRQGKLEAFF. Written as DNA, the CDR3 is TGTGCCAGCAGTCTTAGACAGGGGAAGCTTGAAGCTTTCTTT.

Regarding this clone: This same CDR3 is encoded by further DNA sequences in the sample. The chain carries TRBV5-1 and TRBJ1-1; TRBD1 might be the D (6 bases). The CDR3 is made up of 12 amino acids. Germline V CDR1 and CDR2: SGHRS, YFSETQ. Trimming removed 0 bases at V and 10 bases at J, with 10 bases between. In DNA form, the CDR3 reads TGCGCCAGCAGCTTGGCAGGGGTAGGAGCTTTCTTT. Its protein is CASSLAGVGAFF.

The CDR3 is CATSDYASGTGRGGYTF. The CDR3, as DNA: TGTGCCACCAGTGATTACGCGTCGGGGACAGGAAGGGGAGGCTACACCTTC. The rearrangement joins TRBV24-1 to TRBJ1-2, with 8 bases lining up with TRBD1. J gave up 8 bases and V 2 bases, and 15 bases lay outside the gene matches. Per the germline V gene, CDR1 is KGHDR and CDR2 is SFDVKD. The CDR3 length is 17 residues.